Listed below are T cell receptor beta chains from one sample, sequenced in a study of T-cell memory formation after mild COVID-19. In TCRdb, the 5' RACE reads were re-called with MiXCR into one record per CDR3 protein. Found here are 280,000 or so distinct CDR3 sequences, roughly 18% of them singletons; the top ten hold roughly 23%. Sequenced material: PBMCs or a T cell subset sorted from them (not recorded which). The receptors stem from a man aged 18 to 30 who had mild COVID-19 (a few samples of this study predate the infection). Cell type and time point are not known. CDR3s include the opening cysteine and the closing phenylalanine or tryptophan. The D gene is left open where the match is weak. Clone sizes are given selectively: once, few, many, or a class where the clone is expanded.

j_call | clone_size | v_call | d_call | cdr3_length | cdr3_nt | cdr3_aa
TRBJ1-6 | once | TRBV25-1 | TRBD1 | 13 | TGTGCCAGCGTACAGGGGTGGAATTCACCCCTCCACTTT | CASVQGWNSPLHF
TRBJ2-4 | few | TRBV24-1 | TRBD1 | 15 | TGTGCCACCAGTGCCACCGACAGGGACCCGAGCATTCAGTACTTC | CATSATDRDPSIQYF
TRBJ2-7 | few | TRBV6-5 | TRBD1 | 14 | TGTGCCAGCAGTCCACTCGGACAGGGCTACGAGCAGTACTTC | CASSPLGQGYEQYF
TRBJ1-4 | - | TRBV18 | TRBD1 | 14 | TGTGCCAGCCAGGGACAGTCCCAAAATGAAAAACTGTTTTTT | CASQGQSQNEKLFF
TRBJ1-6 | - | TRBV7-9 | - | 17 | TGTGCCAGCAGCTTAGGGCGCGGGGTAGGGGATAATTCACCCCTCCACTTT | CASSLGRGVGDNSPLHF
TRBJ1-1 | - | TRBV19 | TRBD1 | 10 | TGTGCCAGTGGGACAGTTGAAGCTTTCTTT | CASGTVEAFF
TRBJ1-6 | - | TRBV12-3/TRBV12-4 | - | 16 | TGTGCCAGCAGTTTCGACCCGGCCAGAGGGAATTCACCCCTCCACTTT | CASSFDPARGNSPLHF
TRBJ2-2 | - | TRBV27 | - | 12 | TGTGCCAGCAGCACGGGGGCCGGGGAGCTGTTTTTT | CASSTGAGELFF
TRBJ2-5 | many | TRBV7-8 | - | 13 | TGTGCCAGCAGCTTAGCGGGTTGGGAGACCCAGTACTTC | CASSLAGWETQYF
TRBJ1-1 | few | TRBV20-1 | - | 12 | TGCAGTGCTAGAAGGGCAAACACTGAAGCTTTCTTT | CSARRANTEAFF
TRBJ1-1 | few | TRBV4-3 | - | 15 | TGCGCCAGCAGCCAAGATTGGGCAGGGGACACTGAAGCTTTCTTT | CASSQDWAGDTEAFF
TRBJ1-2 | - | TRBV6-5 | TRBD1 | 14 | TGTGCCAGCAGGGACCGGGACAGGCTATTTGGCTACACCTTC | CASRDRDRLFGYTF
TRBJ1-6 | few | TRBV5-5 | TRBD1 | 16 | TGTGCCAGCAGCTTGGAGGGACAGCCATTTAATTCACCCCTCCACTTT | CASSLEGQPFNSPLHF
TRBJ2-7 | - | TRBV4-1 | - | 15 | TGCGCCAGCAGCCGCAGAGCCCAGTCGGTGGGCGAGCAGTACTTC | CASSRRAQSVGEQYF
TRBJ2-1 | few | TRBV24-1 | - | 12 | TGTGCCACAGCCGGGGCCAACAATGAGCAGTTCTTC | CATAGANNEQFF
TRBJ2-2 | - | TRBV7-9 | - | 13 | TGTGCCAGCAGCTTACAGGGCGGAGTGGAGCTGTTTTTT | CASSLQGGVELFF
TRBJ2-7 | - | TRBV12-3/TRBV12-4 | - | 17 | TGTGCCAGCGCATCCCAGGTTTGGCAGTCCCTTACCTACGAGCAGTACTTC | CASASQVWQSLTYEQYF
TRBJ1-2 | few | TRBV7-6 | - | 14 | TGTGCCAGCAGCCCAAGGGTCGGAAACTATGGCTACACCTTC | CASSPRVGNYGYTF
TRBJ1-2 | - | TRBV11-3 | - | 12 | TGTGCCAGCAGCTACCATGGAGATGGCTACACCTTC | CASSYHGDGYTF
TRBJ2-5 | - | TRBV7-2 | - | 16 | TGTGCCAGCAGCTTAAGGCCCCCAATAAACCAAGAGACCCAGTACTTC | CASSLRPPINQETQYF
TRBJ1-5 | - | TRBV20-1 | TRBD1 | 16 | TGCAGTGCTTGGGGGAAGACAGGGACGGAAAGTCAGCCCCAGCATTTT | CSAWGKTGTESQPQHF
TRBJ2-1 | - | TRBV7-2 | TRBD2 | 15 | TGTGCCAGCAGCTACCTAGCGGGGGGGGTAATTGCGCAGTTCTTC | CASSYLAGGVIAQFF
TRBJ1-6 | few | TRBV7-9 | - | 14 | TGTGCCAGCAGCCAGACACAGGAACATTCACCCCTCCACTTT | CASSQTQEHSPLHF
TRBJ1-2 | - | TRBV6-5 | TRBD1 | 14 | TGTGCCAGCAGTTACTCGGGACAGGGTCTGGGCTACACCTTC | CASSYSGQGLGYTF
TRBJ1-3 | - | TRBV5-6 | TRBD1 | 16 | TGTGCCAGCAGCGGAGACAGGGGGCCCTCTGGAAACACCATATATTTT | CASSGDRGPSGNTIYF
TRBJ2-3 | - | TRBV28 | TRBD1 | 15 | TGTGCCAGCAGCAGGGACAGGTCGAACACAGATACGCAGTATTTT | CASSRDRSNTDTQYF
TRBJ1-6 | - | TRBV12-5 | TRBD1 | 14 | TGTGCTAGTGGTCCTGGGGACAGTTTTTCACCCCTCCACTTT | CASGPGDSFSPLHF
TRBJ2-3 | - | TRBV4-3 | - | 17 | TGCGCCAGCAGCCAATCCAGCGATACGCCCAGCACAGATACGCAGTATTTT | CASSQSSDTPSTDTQYF
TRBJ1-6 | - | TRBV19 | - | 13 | TGTGCCAGTGAACGGGACGGTAATTCACCCCTCCACTTT | CASERDGNSPLHF
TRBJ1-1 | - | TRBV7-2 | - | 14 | TGTGCCAGCAGCTTAGCCATTTTCAACACTGAAGCTTTCTTT | CASSLAIFNTEAFF
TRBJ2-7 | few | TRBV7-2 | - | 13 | TGTGCCAGCAGCCCCCGGGGAGGGGGCGAGCAGTACTTC | CASSPRGGGEQYF
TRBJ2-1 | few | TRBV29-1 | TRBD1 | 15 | TGCAGCGTCACGAGACAGGGGACCCTCCACAATGAGCAGTTCTTC | CSVTRQGTLHNEQFF
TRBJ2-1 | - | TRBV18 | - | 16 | TGTGCCAGCTCACTCGGGTGGGACTTAACCTACAATGAGCAGTTCTTC | CASSLGWDLTYNEQFF
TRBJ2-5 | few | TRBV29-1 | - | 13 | TGCAGCGTTAATACAGGGATCCTAGAGACCCAGTACTTC | CSVNTGILETQYF
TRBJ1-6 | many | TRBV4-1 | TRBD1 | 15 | TGCGCCAGCAGCCAAGAAGGACAGGGTGGATCACCCCTCCACTTT | CASSQEGQGGSPLHF
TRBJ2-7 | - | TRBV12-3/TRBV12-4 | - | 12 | TGTGCCAGCAGTTTCGCGACTCTTGAGCAGTACTTC | CASSFATLEQYF
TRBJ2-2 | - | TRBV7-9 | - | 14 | TGTGCCAGCAGCTTACAAGGGGTGGCCGGGGAGCTGTTTTTT | CASSLQGVAGELFF
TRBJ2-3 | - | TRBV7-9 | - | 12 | TGTGGGGGGGGCCTTAACACAGATACGCAGTATTTT | CGGGLNTDTQYF
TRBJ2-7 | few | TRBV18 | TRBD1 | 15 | TGTGCCAGCTCACCCCCGGGACAGGGGGACTACGAGCAGTACTTC | CASSPPGQGDYEQYF
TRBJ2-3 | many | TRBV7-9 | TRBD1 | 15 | TGTGCCAGCAGCGCAGGACAGGTCAGCACAGATACGCAGTATTTT | CASSAGQVSTDTQYF
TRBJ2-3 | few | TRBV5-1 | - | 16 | TGCGCCAGCAGCCGTGACACCGGGGGAAGCACAGATACGCAGTATTTT | CASSRDTGGSTDTQYF
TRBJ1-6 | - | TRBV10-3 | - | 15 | TGTGCCATCAGTGAGTCTACCTCCTATAATTCACCCCTCCACTTT | CAISESTSYNSPLHF
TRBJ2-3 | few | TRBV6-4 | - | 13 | TGTGCCAGCAGTGAGCACCGGGGAAATACGCAGTATTTT | CASSEHRGNTQYF